Each of the 2 T cell receptor beta chains below was sequenced from the same sample in a study of early T cells in non-severe SARS-CoV-2 infection. TCRdb processed the 5' RACE reads anew with MiXCR; each CDR3 protein has one entry. The sample lists 55,000 to 85,000 distinct CDR3 sequences, roughly an eighth occurring once. The specimen sequenced was whole blood. The receptors here all came from an adult who was a healthcare worker with PCR-confirmed SARS-CoV-2 infection or an uninfected control (not recorded which).

This clonotype was counted at least ten times. The V and J genes are TRBV4-1 and TRBJ1-4; 11 bases match TRBD1. The CDR3 covers 17 residues. Germline V lookup: CDR1 MGHRA, CDR2 YSYEKL. Losses at the gene ends were 0 bases for V and 11 bases for J; bases not matched to a gene: 11. The CDR3, as DNA: TGCGCCAGCAGCCAAGAAGGGGCCCCGGGACAGGGGGACAAACTGTTTTTT. Protein sequence: CASSQEGAPGQGDKLFF.

This clonotype turned up a few times. This chain joins TRBV11-2 and TRBJ2-7; the D is unclear. This CDR3 has 11 amino acids. Germline CDR1 and CDR2: SGHAT and FQNNGV. Trimming removed 1 base from V and 7 bases from J, with 5 bases in between. The CDR3, as DNA: TGTGCCAGCAGCTTAGTTGTGGAGCAGTACTTC. It yields the protein CASSLVVEQYF. Using reference TRBV11-2 and TRBJ2-7 for the parts outside the CDR3, the full variable domain is EAGVAQSPRYKIIEKRQSVAFWCNPISGHATLYWYQQILGQGPKLLIQFQNNGVVDDSQLPKDRFSAERLKGVDSTLKIQPAKLEDSAVYLCASSLVVEQYFGPGTRLTVT.